This entry features one T cell receptor beta chain sequence. The clone's antigen remains unknown. One end of the junction does not line up with germline, which may come from a read error. In the same sample, other DNA sequences code for this CDR3. The immunoSEQ Assay, a bias-controlled multiplex PCR, was used to amplify TCRbeta CDR3 regions from genomic DNA. As for the authors' bioinformatics: Within the assay, amplification of reference gene primers was used to estimate how many nucleated cells each sample contained. To quantify the absolute abundance of each unique TCRbeta CDR3 rearrangement, sequence reads were collapsed and filtered. Productive Simpson clonality was computed per sample as the square root of Simpson's diversity index over productive rearrangements. Imported from immuneACCESS, the table was reduced by TCRdb to in-frame sequences with V and J called. These copies leave out some clones; in studies compared against another copy, an unresolved V gene accounts for under half, and the cause of the remainder is not known. Clonal size and the V and J genes are those of that table, whereas D and trimming came from the DNA. The sample includes under 250,000 clones, with about 83% observed a single time. Roughly 8.8% of the sample is in the top ten clones.

The source of the sample is a study of blood T cell repertoires in COVID-19 (dated by TCRdb to about 2020). With regard to the full study: The collaborator samples originated in the United States, Italy and Spain and spanned the acute and convalescent phases of COVID-19. The material from the prospective study consisted of cDNA or gDNA derived from T cells, B-cell-depleted T cells, or PBMCs. Deeply sampled blood TCRbeta repertoires from subjects exposed to, actively infected with, or recovered from COVID-19 were included in the dataset. The repertoires were made available in a free public database intended to serve as a resource for research on the immune response to SARS-CoV-2. Samples came from the ongoing ImmuneRACE study (first 160 participants) plus 1,254 subjects from 6 global collaborators. Sample metadata almost always included a de-identified subject ID, COVID-19 status, age in years and sex. HLA class I and class II types, where available, came from metadata supplied by the sample provider rather than from assay-based typing. The paper's findings and limits, for the study overall: The quantity of clinical and demographic metadata differed by source and by participant and was supplied without curation.

Whole blood was collected in K2EDTA tubes by collaborating institutions according to the institutions' own protocols. Collaborator samples were shipped for TCRbeta analysis as frozen whole blood, isolated PBMCs, or DNA extracted from either sample type. The CDR3, cysteine through phenylalanine, is 14 amino acids long. The read is trimmed to its CDR3 DNA, 42 bases read in frame from base 1. Taken from the germline V gene (reference sequence), the CDR1 and CDR2 loops are SEHNR and FQNEAQ. The V and J segments used are TRBV7-9 and TRBJ2-7, with a weak D call of TRBD1 (6 bases match). The clonotype was recovered from a man in his forties or fifties with active or convalescent COVID-19. The material sequenced was peripheral blood. The CDR3 sequence is CASSLAGAPYEQYF. The nucleotides are TGTGCCAGCAGCCTAGCAGGGGCCCCATACGAGCAGTACTTC.